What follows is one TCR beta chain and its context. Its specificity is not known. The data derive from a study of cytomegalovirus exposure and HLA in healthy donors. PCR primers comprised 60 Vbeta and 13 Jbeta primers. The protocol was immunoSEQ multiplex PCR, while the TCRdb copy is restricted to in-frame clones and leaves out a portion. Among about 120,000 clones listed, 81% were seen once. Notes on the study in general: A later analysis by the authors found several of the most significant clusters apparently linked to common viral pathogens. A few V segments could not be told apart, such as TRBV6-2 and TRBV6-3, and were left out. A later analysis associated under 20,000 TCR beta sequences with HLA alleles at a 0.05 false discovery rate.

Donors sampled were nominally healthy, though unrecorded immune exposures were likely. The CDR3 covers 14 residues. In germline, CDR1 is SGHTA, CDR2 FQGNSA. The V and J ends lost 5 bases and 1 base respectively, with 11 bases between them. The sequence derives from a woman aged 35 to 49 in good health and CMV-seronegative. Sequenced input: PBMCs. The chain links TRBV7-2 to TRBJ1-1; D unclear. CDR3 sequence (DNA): TGTGCCAGCAGCCCCCAACAGCAGAACACTGAAGCTTTCTTT. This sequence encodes CASSPQQQNTEAFF.